These T cell receptor beta chains were read from a single sample in a study of Ad26.COV2.S vaccination and SARS-CoV-2 variants. Produced via immunoSEQ multiplex PCR; TCRdb's table is partial and in-frame only. The sample comprises hundreds of thousands of clones, 90% of which are singletons, and 12% rests with the top ten. The material sequenced was peripheral blood, taken in a trial of Ad26.COV2.S vaccine versus placebo. The receptor set was obtained from a person between 18 and 65 years old who received the Ad26.COV2.S COVID-19 vaccine or a placebo. Both conserved end residues are part of each CDR3. Each record gives: D gene, V gene, clone size, J gene, CDR3 protein, CDR3 DNA. D genes are given only for firm matches. Not every row has a clone size; where given, it reads once, few, many or a size class.

d_call: NA; v_call: TRBV30; clone_size: NA; j_call: TRBJ1-5; cdr3_aa: CAWSLSGVYQPQHF; cdr3_nt: TGTGCCTGGAGTCTCTCGGGGGTCTATCAGCCCCAGCATTTT
d_call: NA; v_call: TRBV7-8; clone_size: NA; j_call: TRBJ2-7; cdr3_aa: CASSLLGFTYEQYF; cdr3_nt: TGTGCCAGCAGCTTATTAGGTTTTACCTACGAGCAGTACTTC
d_call: TRBD2; v_call: TRBV5-1; clone_size: NA; j_call: TRBJ2-3; cdr3_aa: CASSPQLAGTTDTQYF; cdr3_nt: TGCGCCAGCAGCCCCCAGCTAGCGGGGACCACAGATACGCAGTATTTT
d_call: TRBD2; v_call: TRBV28; clone_size: NA; j_call: TRBJ2-5; cdr3_aa: CASRAGSWLAGEGVTQYF; cdr3_nt: TGTGCCAGCAGGGCTGGGTCATGGTTGGCGGGAGAGGGAGTGACCCAGTACTTC
d_call: TRBD2; v_call: TRBV5-4; clone_size: once; j_call: TRBJ2-3; cdr3_aa: CASSLGRLAGSTDTQYF; cdr3_nt: TGTGCCAGCAGCTTGGGCAGACTAGCGGGCAGCACAGATACGCAGTATTTT
d_call: NA; v_call: TRBV3-1/TRBV3-2; clone_size: NA; j_call: TRBJ2-5; cdr3_aa: CASRPTIEETQYF; cdr3_nt: TGTGCCAGCAGACCTACAATCGAAGAGACCCAGTACTTC
d_call: NA; v_call: TRBV2; clone_size: NA; j_call: TRBJ2-7; cdr3_aa: CASSEDEGGLLLREQYF; cdr3_nt: TGTGCCAGCAGTGAAGACGAAGGAGGACTATTACTGAGGGAGCAGTACTTC
d_call: TRBD2; v_call: TRBV7-8; clone_size: NA; j_call: TRBJ2-3; cdr3_aa: CASSLIAGVGTDTQYF; cdr3_nt: TGTGCCAGCAGCTTGATAGCGGGAGTAGGCACAGATACGCAGTATTTT
d_call: NA; v_call: TRBV18; clone_size: NA; j_call: TRBJ2-5; cdr3_aa: CASSPADIPSDTQYF; cdr3_nt: TGTGCCAGCTCACCAGCTGACATCCCCAGTGATACCCAGTACTTC
d_call: NA; v_call: TRBV2; clone_size: NA; j_call: TRBJ2-5; cdr3_aa: CASRPDQETQYF; cdr3_nt: TGTGCCAGCAGGCCAGACCAAGAGACCCAGTACTTC
d_call: NA; v_call: TRBV2; clone_size: NA; j_call: TRBJ1-5; cdr3_aa: CASSEEQYQPQHF; cdr3_nt: TGTGCCAGCAGTGAAGAACAGTATCAGCCCCAGCATTTT
d_call: TRBD2; v_call: TRBV7-6; clone_size: NA; j_call: TRBJ2-1; cdr3_aa: CASGTGLADNEQFF; cdr3_nt: TGTGCCAGCGGTACCGGACTAGCGGACAATGAGCAGTTCTTC
d_call: TRBD2; v_call: TRBV7-7; clone_size: NA; j_call: TRBJ2-1; cdr3_aa: CASSLNSLAGGSNEQFF; cdr3_nt: TGTGCTAGCAGCTTAAATTCGCTAGCGGGAGGATCCAATGAGCAGTTCTTC
d_call: TRBD1; v_call: TRBV7-2; clone_size: NA; j_call: TRBJ1-2; cdr3_aa: CASSPRQGATGYTF; cdr3_nt: TGTGCCAGCAGCCCCCGACAGGGGGCAACGGGCTACACCTTC
d_call: TRBD2; v_call: TRBV9; clone_size: NA; j_call: TRBJ2-1; cdr3_aa: CASSVELAGVEQFF; cdr3_nt: TGTGCCAGCAGCGTAGAATTAGCGGGAGTTGAGCAGTTCTTC
d_call: TRBD1; v_call: TRBV7-8; clone_size: NA; j_call: TRBJ2-5; cdr3_aa: CASSYAGEDRGETQYF; cdr3_nt: TGTGCCAGCAGCTACGCGGGGGAGGACAGGGGTGAGACCCAGTACTTC
d_call: TRBD1; v_call: TRBV11-3; clone_size: NA; j_call: TRBJ2-1; cdr3_aa: CASSLGGGQGDEQFF; cdr3_nt: TGTGCCAGCAGCTTAGGTGGGGGACAGGGTGATGAGCAGTTCTTC
d_call: NA; v_call: TRBV29-1; clone_size: NA; j_call: TRBJ2-7; cdr3_aa: CSVGGTYEQYF; cdr3_nt: TGCAGCGTAGGGGGGACCTACGAGCAGTACTTC
d_call: TRBD2; v_call: TRBV18; clone_size: NA; j_call: TRBJ2-5; cdr3_aa: CASSPFRGLAEETQYF; cdr3_nt: TGTGCCAGCTCACCCTTCCGGGGACTAGCGGAAGAGACCCAGTACTTC
d_call: NA; v_call: TRBV6-5; clone_size: NA; j_call: TRBJ1-5; cdr3_aa: CASSTQGDQPQHF; cdr3_nt: TGTGCCAGCAGTACACAGGGAGATCAGCCCCAGCATTTT
d_call: TRBD2; v_call: TRBV9; clone_size: NA; j_call: TRBJ2-3; cdr3_aa: CASSVGVAGQLGTDTQYF; cdr3_nt: TGTGCCAGCAGCGTAGGGGTAGCGGGGCAGTTGGGCACAGATACGCAGTATTTT
d_call: NA; v_call: TRBV10-3; clone_size: NA; j_call: TRBJ2-7; cdr3_aa: CAISEGLPGPGYEQYF; cdr3_nt: TGTGCCATCAGTGAGGGACTTCCGGGACCGGGCTACGAGCAGTACTTC
d_call: NA; v_call: TRBV27; clone_size: NA; j_call: TRBJ2-1; cdr3_aa: CASSFSQRVYNEQFF; cdr3_nt: TGTGCCAGCAGTTTCAGCCAGCGGGTCTACAATGAGCAGTTCTTC
d_call: NA; v_call: TRBV27; clone_size: NA; j_call: TRBJ2-7; cdr3_aa: CASSDRFPAYEQYF; cdr3_nt: TGTGCCAGCAGTGACAGGTTCCCAGCCTACGAGCAGTACTTC
d_call: NA; v_call: TRBV4-3; clone_size: NA; j_call: TRBJ1-3; cdr3_aa: CASSQDLRGTGNTIYF; cdr3_nt: TGCGCCAGCAGCCAAGATCTCAGGGGAACTGGAAACACCATATATTTT
d_call: NA; v_call: TRBV5-5; clone_size: NA; j_call: TRBJ2-7; cdr3_aa: CASSIGGSYEQYF; cdr3_nt: TGTGCCAGCAGCATTGGGGGATCCTACGAGCAGTACTTC
d_call: NA; v_call: TRBV9; clone_size: NA; j_call: TRBJ2-7; cdr3_aa: CASSVGPADYEQYF; cdr3_nt: TGTGCCAGCAGCGTAGGCCCAGCGGACTACGAGCAGTACTTC
d_call: NA; v_call: TRBV27; clone_size: NA; j_call: TRBJ1-2; cdr3_aa: CASSYSVGYGYTF; cdr3_nt: TGTGCCAGCAGCTACAGTGTGGGATATGGCTACACCTTC
d_call: NA; v_call: TRBV4-1; clone_size: once; j_call: TRBJ1-5; cdr3_aa: CASSQGVNQPQHF; cdr3_nt: TGCGCCAGCAGCCAGGGGGTCAATCAGCCCCAGCATTTT
d_call: NA; v_call: TRBV6-5; clone_size: NA; j_call: TRBJ2-7; cdr3_aa: CASSQIGGEQYF; cdr3_nt: TGTGCCAGCAGTCAAATTGGGGGAGAGCAGTACTTC
d_call: NA; v_call: TRBV6-2/TRBV6-3; clone_size: NA; j_call: TRBJ2-1; cdr3_aa: CASSYSTADISRSSSYNEQFF; cdr3_nt: TGTGCCAGCAGTTACTCGACGGCGGACATCTCAAGATCTAGCTCCTACAATGAGCAGTTCTTC
d_call: TRBD1; v_call: TRBV19; clone_size: NA; j_call: TRBJ1-2; cdr3_aa: CASSNMPGQPVYGYTF; cdr3_nt: TGTGCCAGTAGTAACATGCCGGGACAGCCTGTCTATGGCTACACCTTC
d_call: NA; v_call: TRBV4-3; clone_size: NA; j_call: TRBJ2-1; cdr3_aa: CASSQGSYNEQFF; cdr3_nt: TGCGCCAGCAGCCAAGGATCCTACAATGAGCAGTTCTTC
d_call: TRBD1; v_call: TRBV3-1/TRBV3-2; clone_size: NA; j_call: TRBJ1-2; cdr3_aa: CASSQPRDRGPNYGYTF; cdr3_nt: TGTGCCAGCAGCCAACCCCGGGACAGGGGCCCTAACTATGGCTACACCTTC
d_call: NA; v_call: TRBV27; clone_size: NA; j_call: TRBJ2-5; cdr3_aa: CASSLKYQETQYF; cdr3_nt: TGTGCCAGCAGTTTGAAGTACCAAGAGACCCAGTACTTC
d_call: TRBD1; v_call: TRBV5-6; clone_size: NA; j_call: TRBJ1-1; cdr3_aa: CASSLAGQGNTEAFF; cdr3_nt: TGTGCCAGCAGCTTGGCCGGACAGGGGAACACTGAAGCTTTCTTT
d_call: NA; v_call: TRBV9; clone_size: once; j_call: TRBJ1-6; cdr3_aa: CASSGGATAGRGNSPLHF; cdr3_nt: TGTGCCAGCAGCGGTGGGGCTACCGCGGGGCGCGGTAATTCACCCCTCCACTTT
d_call: NA; v_call: TRBV30; clone_size: NA; j_call: TRBJ1-1; cdr3_aa: CAWTTYSSPAFF; cdr3_nt: TGTGCCTGGACCACTTACAGTTCCCCTGCTTTCTTT
d_call: NA; v_call: TRBV4-3; clone_size: NA; j_call: TRBJ2-3; cdr3_aa: CASSQGEGSGLHTDTQYF; cdr3_nt: TGCGCCAGCAGCCAAGGTGAGGGCTCCGGACTACACACAGATACGCAGTATTTT
d_call: TRBD2; v_call: TRBV5-1; clone_size: NA; j_call: TRBJ2-1; cdr3_aa: CASRRREGSRFF; cdr3_nt: TGCGCCAGCAGACGCAGGGAGGGTAGTCGGTTCTTC
d_call: TRBD2; v_call: TRBV6-5; clone_size: NA; j_call: TRBJ2-1; cdr3_aa: CASSYNAGGPSEQFF; cdr3_nt: TGTGCCAGCAGTTACAACGCGGGAGGTCCTAGCGAGCAGTTCTTC
d_call: NA; v_call: TRBV3-1/TRBV3-2; clone_size: NA; j_call: TRBJ1-1; cdr3_aa: CASSQDRANTEAFF; cdr3_nt: TGTGCCAGCAGCCAAGACCGGGCAAACACTGAAGCTTTCTTT
d_call: TRBD1; v_call: TRBV7-2; clone_size: NA; j_call: TRBJ1-1; cdr3_aa: CASSGDSPMSEAFF; cdr3_nt: TGTGCCAGCAGCGGGGACAGCCCTATGTCTGAAGCTTTCTTT
d_call: TRBD1; v_call: TRBV6-5; clone_size: NA; j_call: TRBJ2-7; cdr3_aa: CASSRDRIYEQYF; cdr3_nt: TGTGCCAGCAGCCGGGACAGAATTTACGAGCAGTACTTC
d_call: NA; v_call: TRBV6-5; clone_size: NA; j_call: TRBJ1-2; cdr3_aa: CASRPGTDYGYTF; cdr3_nt: TGTGCCAGCAGGCCAGGGACGGACTATGGCTACACCTTC
d_call: NA; v_call: TRBV28; clone_size: NA; j_call: TRBJ2-1; cdr3_aa: CASSSHRELHHEQFF; cdr3_nt: TGTGCCAGCAGTTCTCACAGGGAGCTCCACCATGAGCAGTTCTTC
d_call: TRBD1; v_call: TRBV5-1; clone_size: NA; j_call: TRBJ1-1; cdr3_aa: CASSLGSGQPNTEAFF; cdr3_nt: TGCGCCAGCAGTCTTGGTTCGGGACAGCCGAACACTGAAGCTTTCTTT
d_call: NA; v_call: TRBV6-1; clone_size: NA; j_call: TRBJ1-2; cdr3_aa: CASSEVNRYGYTF; cdr3_nt: TGTGCCAGCAGTGAAGTCAACCGCTATGGCTACACCTTC